Following are 28 T cell receptor beta chains from one sample sequenced in a study of T and B cells in COVID-19 patients. TRB rearrangements were amplified by multiplex PCR with BIOMED2 TRB-A/B primers. MiXCR, applied by TCRdb to the multiplex PCR reads, yields one record per CDR3 protein. The table records over 10,000 distinct CDR3 sequences, approximately 24% of them present only once. Each TRB amplification used about 250-550 ng of genomic DNA from blood. Sequencing used blood. Receptors originate from a human donor who had recovered from COVID-19.

This clonotype was detected a few times. The chain uses TRBV5-6 and TRBJ1-3; perhaps TRBD1 as D (5 bases). The CDR3 has 16 residues. Looked up from germline, CDR1 is SGHDT and CDR2 is YYEEEE. V lost 0 bases to trimming and J lost 0 bases, with 10 bases between them. DNA for the CDR3: TGTGCCAGCAGCTTGGGAGGGGTAGACTCTGGAAACACCATATATTTT. It encodes CASSLGGVDSGNTIYF.

By sample share, this clonotype is medium-sized. The chain uses TRBV6-5 and TRBJ2-7; possibly TRBD1 for D (5 bases). CDR3 length: 14 residues. V was shortened by 2 bases and J by 0 bases, with 8 bases between the two germline ends. Per the germline V gene, CDR1 is MNHEY and CDR2 is SVGAGI. For the CDR3, the DNA is TGTGCCAGCAGTTACAGGACAAACTCCTACGAGCAGTACTTC. It translates to CASSYRTNSYEQYF.

This clonotype was counted only a few times. The rearrangement links TRBV18 to TRBJ2-7; 7 bases are shared with TRBD1. V shed 5 bases, J shed 2 bases, and the junction held 6 bases outside the gene matches. CDR3 length: 14 residues. Germline V gene data show CDR1 as KGHSH and CDR2 as LQKENI. CDR3 DNA sequence: TGTGCCAGCTCAGAACGACAGGGACCCTACGAGCAGTACTTC. Translating gives CASSERQGPYEQYF.

This clonotype ranks as medium-sized (0.01 to 0.1%). The chain couples TRBV27 to TRBJ1-3; tentatively, D is TRBD1 (5 bases). V was trimmed by 0 bases and J by 1 base, leaving 7 bases between them. The CDR3 runs to 15 residues. The germline CDR1 and CDR2 sequences are MNHEY and SMNVEV (reference sequence). CDR3 sequence reads: CASSLSGLSGNTIYF. The CDR3 nucleotides are TGTGCCAGCAGTTTATCGGGACTGTCTGGAAACACCATATATTTT.

This clonotype was observed many times. The rearrangement links TRBV7-6 to TRBJ2-3, with 9 bases fitting TRBD1. Germline assignment: CDR1 SGHVS and CDR2 FNYEAQ. Trimming at V came to 5 bases and at J to 4 bases, leaving 4 bases not matched to a gene. This CDR3 is 14 amino acids long. For the CDR3, the DNA is TGTGCCAGCAGCCGGGACAGGGACTCAGATACGCAGTATTTT. Protein: CASSRDRDSDTQYF. The whole variable domain, remainder taken from reference TRBV7-6 and TRBJ2-3, is GAGVSQSPRYKVTKRGQDVALRCDPISGHVSLYWYRQALGQGPEFLTYFNYEAQQDKSGLPNDRFSAERPEGSISTLTIQRTEQRDSAMYRCASSRDRDSDTQYFGPGTRLTVL.

Remarks on this clonotype: This may stem from a read error, because a much larger clone lies one nucleotide away. The chain couples TRBV6-5 to TRBJ1-4, with no clear D. Per germline, CDR1 MNHEY and CDR2 SVGAGI. The CDR3 has 11 residues. The V gene lost 6 bases and the J gene lost 11 bases, with 10 bases spanning the gap. Written as DNA, the CDR3 is TGTGCCAGCAGAAGAGCGGAGAAACTGTTTTTT. This codes for CASRRAEKLFF.

The chain has TRBV20-1 and TRBJ1-5; 7 positions match TRBD1. The V segment lost 3 bases and the J segment 0 bases; nucleotides outside the gene matches: 5. From germline, CDR1 is DFQATT and CDR2 SNEGSKA (reference sequence). The CDR3 is 15 amino acids. The DNA for the CDR3 is TGCAGTGCTAGCCGAGGGACAGCTAGCAATCAGCCCCAGCATTTT. It is translated as CSASRGTASNQPQHF.

V is TRBV7-9 and J is TRBJ2-5; 8 bases agree with TRBD2. The CDR3 consists of 16 residues. The germline gives CDR1 SEHNR, CDR2 FQNEAQ (reference sequence). V lost 4 bases and J lost 5; bases outside the gene matches: 12. Written as DNA, the CDR3 is TGTGCCAGCAGCTCGAGCGATTGGACTAGCCGGGAGACCCAGTACTTC. Its translation is CASSSSDWTSRETQYF.

Note on this clonotype: A read error may explain this, as a much larger clone is one base away. This chain links TRBV6-5 with TRBJ2-4, with D perhaps TRBD1 or TRBD2 (5 bases each). This CDR3 region has 15 residues. Germline V CDR1 and CDR2: MNHEY, SVGAGI. CDR3: CASSYGVGTKNTQYF. For the CDR3, the DNA is TGTGCCAGCAGTTACGGGGTGGGGACCAAAAACACTCAGTACTTC.

The chain links TRBV6-5 to TRBJ2-3, with 10 bases matching TRBD2. The germline gives CDR1 MNHEY, CDR2 SVGAGI. This CDR3 has 17 residues. V lost 2 bases, J lost 3 bases, and 8 bases stayed unmatched. The CDR3, as DNA: TGTGCCAGCAGTTACGGGCTAGCGGGGGTAAGGACAGATACGCAGTATTTT. Protein sequence: CASSYGLAGVRTDTQYF.

This clonotype rates as medium-sized (0.01 to 0.1%). This sequence joins TRBV27 and TRBJ2-7, with TRBD1 matching over 10 bases. The CDR3 runs to 16 residues. Germline V gives CDR1 MNHEY, CDR2 SMNVEV (reference sequence). With 3 bases clipped from V and 4 bases from J, the junction kept 9 bases outside the gene matches. CDR3 sequence reads: CASSFKGGDRGYEQYF. The CDR3 DNA reads TGTGCCAGCAGTTTTAAAGGGGGGGACAGGGGTTACGAGCAGTACTTC.

The chain couples TRBV29-1 to TRBJ2-7, with TRBD2 matching 14 bases. CDR1 is SQVTM, CDR2 ANQGSEA, per germline. The CDR3 loop spans 15 amino acids. The trim removed 6 bases at V and 3 bases at J, leaving 7 bases unmatched. The CDR3 bases are TGCAGCGTCGTGGGACTAGCGGGAGTGATCTACGAGCAGTACTTC. It encodes CSVVGLAGVIYEQYF.

In this sample, this clonotype is medium-sized (0.01 to 0.1%). V gene TRBV12-3 or TRBV12-4 combines with J gene TRBJ2-3; the D gene is possibly TRBD2 (7 bases). V was shortened by 10 bases and J by 2 bases, with 19 bases between the two germline ends. The CDR3 runs 15 residues. For the CDR3, the DNA is TGTGCCACCCAAGGGGGGGGCCTGTTCACAGATACGCAGTATTTT. Translating it yields CATQGGGLFTDTQYF.

The V and J genes are TRBV5-1 and TRBJ1-2; TRBD1 is a possible D gene (5 bases). Per the germline V gene, CDR1 is SGHRS and CDR2 is YFSETQ. The length of the CDR3 is 16 residues. Trimming pared 0 bases from V and 6 bases from J, leaving 18 bases between. This CDR3 reads CASSLGPSGVAHGYTF. CDR3 nucleotides: TGCGCCAGCAGCTTGGGACCCTCGGGGGTGGCCCATGGCTACACCTTC.

The sample holds a few counts of this clonotype. The chain has TRBV12-3 or TRBV12-4 and TRBJ2-7, with 7 bases aligning to TRBD1. V lost 3 bases, J lost 3 bases, and 8 bases stayed unmatched. The CDR3 has 15 amino acids. The CDR3 nucleotides read TGTGCCAGCAGTTTGGGACAGAGCTGGGTCTACGAGCAGTACTTC. This encodes CASSLGQSWVYEQYF.

To note about this clonotype: A much larger clone lies one base from this, so it may be a read error. This CDR3 fails to terminate in the conserved phenylalanine or tryptophan, so it likely reflects a read error. V and J are TRBV13 and TRBJ2-6, with TRBD1 matching 9 bases. The CDR3 is made up of 17 amino acids. Germline assignment: CDR1 PRHDT and CDR2 FYEKMQ (reference sequence). Losses at the gene ends were 2 bases for V and 1 base for J; bases not matched to a gene: 3. DNA for the CDR3: TGTGCCAGCAGCTTAAGGACAGGGGTATCTGGGGCCAACGTCCTGACTTTA. This codes for CASSLRTGVSGANVLTL.

The table lists this clonotype with many counts. This chain joins TRBV6-5 and TRBJ1-5, with 7 bases matching TRBD1. Trimming took 6 bases from V and 2 from J; bases not matched to a gene: 4. This CDR3 is built from 14 residues. Germline V CDR1 and CDR2: MNHEY, SVGAGI. This CDR3 is CASRQGQGNQPQHF. The CDR3, as DNA: TGTGCCAGCAGACAAGGACAGGGCAATCAGCCCCAGCATTTT.

J is TRBJ2-1 and V is TRBV10-3; 13 nucleotides align to TRBD2. V lost 4 bases to trimming and J lost 8 bases; unmatched junction nucleotides: 8. Germline V gene sequence: CDR1 ENHRY, CDR2 SYGVKD. The CDR3 runs to 16 residues. In DNA, the CDR3 is TGTGCCATCAGTGGGGGACTAGCGGGGTCCTATTATGAGCAGTTCTTC. Amino acid sequence: CAISGGLAGSYYEQFF.

This clonotype has a count of ten or more. The J gene is TRBJ1-4, the V gene TRBV6-5, with D possibly matching TRBD1 (6 bases). Germline V gene lookup returns CDR1 MNHEY and CDR2 SVGAGI. Deletions cut 5 bases from V and 4 bases from J, with 14 bases between. The CDR3 consists of 15 residues. CDR3 protein: CASSSQGTHNEKLFF. The CDR3 coding sequence is TGTGCCAGCAGTAGCCAGGGGACCCATAATGAAAAACTGTTTTTT.

The rearrangement uses TRBV12-3 or TRBV12-4 and TRBJ2-7; D may correspond to TRBD1 or TRBD2 (5 bases each). CDR3 length equals 15 residues. V lost 8 bases and J 4 bases, leaving 21 bases between the germline ends. Written as DNA, the CDR3 is TGTGCCAGCGGACACCAGGGACCGAAGAATTACGAGCAGTACTTC. Amino acids: CASGHQGPKNYEQYF.

The rearrangement uses TRBV7-2 and TRBJ1-5, with 7 positions matching TRBD1. Germline V gives CDR1 SGHTA, CDR2 FQGNSA. The CDR3 consists of 14 residues. V was pared by 2 bases and J by 2 bases, with 0 bases of the junction left unmatched. This CDR3 reads CASSLQGGNQPQHF. Here the CDR3 DNA reads TGTGCCAGCAGCTTACAGGGGGGCAATCAGCCCCAGCATTTT.

CDR3: CASSSGRAPPYGYTF. The CDR3 DNA reads TGTGCCAGCAGTTCGGGGAGGGCCCCCCCCTATGGCTACACCTTC. The V gene is TRBV27, the J gene TRBJ1-2; D ambiguous. This CDR3 is built from 15 residues. The germline gives CDR1 MNHEY, CDR2 SMNVEV (reference sequence). Trimming pared 4 bases from V and 4 bases from J, leaving 16 bases between.

By frequency in the sample, this clonotype is medium-sized. The rearrangement uses TRBV18 and TRBJ2-7; weak D call: TRBD1 (6 bases). Germline V gene lookup returns CDR1 KGHSH and CDR2 LQKENI. V was pared by 3 bases and J by 2 bases, with 11 bases between. This CDR3 is built from 14 residues. CDR3 nucleotide sequence: TGTGCCAGCTCACCGACAGGAGAACCCTACGAGCAGTACTTC. It translates to CASSPTGEPYEQYF.

This clonotype was counted at least ten times. The gene calls are TRBV18 and TRBJ1-1, with D possibly matching TRBD1 (5 bases). Trimming pared 2 bases from V and 2 bases from J, leaving 9 bases between. CDR3 length equals 14 residues. Germline lookup yields CDR1 KGHSH and CDR2 LQKENI. The CDR3: CASSPTQGNTEAFF. Here the CDR3 DNA reads TGTGCCAGCTCACCAACCCAGGGTAACACTGAAGCTTTCTTT.

This clonotype appeared a few times. The chain employs TRBV5-1 and TRBJ2-3; 8 bases are shared with TRBD2. V shed 1 base, J shed 6 bases, and the junction held 7 bases outside the gene matches. CDR1 is SGHRS and CDR2 is YFSETQ in the germline V gene. The CDR3 runs 15 residues. The CDR3 DNA sequence: TGCGCCAGCAGCTTGACGAGCGGGGGTGTGGATACGCAGTATTTT. Amino acid sequence: CASSLTSGGVDTQYF.

This clonotype was seen at least ten times. The chain combines TRBV12-3 or TRBV12-4 with TRBJ1-2; D not resolved. Trimming stripped 3 bases from V and 4 bases from J, with 12 bases between. The CDR3 totals 14 residues. CDR3 loop: CASSFYSTVYGYTF. As DNA, the CDR3 is TGTGCCAGCAGTTTTTATTCGACTGTCTATGGCTACACCTTC.

This clonotype appeared a few times. The chain is built from TRBV12-3 or TRBV12-4 and TRBJ2-3, with 7 bases matching TRBD2. J gave up 11 bases and V 6 bases, and 17 bases lay outside the gene matches. The CDR3 has 15 residues. The CDR3 nucleotides read TGTGCCAGCAGCCTAGGGAGGGCGGAATATACTAGGCAGTATTTT. Protein product: CASSLGRAEYTRQYF.

By sample fraction, this clonotype is medium-sized. The chain's CDR3 is CASSGLASYDTQYF. The CDR3 region has the DNA TGTGCCAGCAGTGGCCTAGCGAGCTACGATACGCAGTATTTT. The genes are TRBV6-1 and TRBJ2-3; weak D call: TRBD2 (6 bases). Looked up from germline, CDR1 is MNHNS and CDR2 is SASEGT. This CDR3 is 14 amino acids long. With 4 bases removed from V and 6 bases from J, the gap between germline ends came to 14 bases.